The source of this T cell receptor (beta chain) is a study of blood T cell repertoires in COVID-19. Sequenced by immunoSEQ multiplex PCR; TCRdb stores in-frame clones only, minus some. The table has around 200,000 clones, 65% to 90% seen once; the top ten hold nearly 4.5%. V was trimmed by 0 bases and J by 8 bases, leaving 13 bases between them. The CDR3 length is 15 residues. Germline values: CDR1 MNHNS, CDR2 SASEGT. This receptor was obtained from a man aged 45 to 65 with acute or convalescent COVID-19. Source material: peripheral blood. This chain joins TRBV6-1 and TRBJ1-4; TRBD1 might be the D (5 bases). The CDR3 protein is CASSEAGGGYEKLFF. CDR3 bases: TGTGCCAGCAGTGAAGCGGGGGGAGGATACGAAAAACTGTTTTTT.